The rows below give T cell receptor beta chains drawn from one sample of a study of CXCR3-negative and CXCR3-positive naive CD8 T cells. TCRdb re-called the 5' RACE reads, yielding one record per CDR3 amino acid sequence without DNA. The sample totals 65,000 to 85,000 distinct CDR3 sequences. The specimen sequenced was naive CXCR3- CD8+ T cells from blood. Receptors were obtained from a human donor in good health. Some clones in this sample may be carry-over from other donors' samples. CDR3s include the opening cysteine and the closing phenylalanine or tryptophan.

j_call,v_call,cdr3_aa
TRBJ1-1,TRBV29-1,CSVERGQESEAFF
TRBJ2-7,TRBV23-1,CASSLHGQHYEQYF
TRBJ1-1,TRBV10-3,CAIRGQDYTEAFF
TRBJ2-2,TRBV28,CASSFPSGLPTGELFF
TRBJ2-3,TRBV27,CASRRIGTDTQYF
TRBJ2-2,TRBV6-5,CASSLLAGELFF
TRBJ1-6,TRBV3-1,CASTINQGRNFNSPLHF
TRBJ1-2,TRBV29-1,CSVADTPNYGYTF
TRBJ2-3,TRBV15,CATSRDLVDTQYF
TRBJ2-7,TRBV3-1,CASSQEGRQGINEQYF
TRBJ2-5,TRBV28,CASGTHIGADLGETQYF
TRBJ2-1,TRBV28,CASSFLDNEQFF
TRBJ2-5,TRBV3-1,CASSQVAGAGSGGETQYF
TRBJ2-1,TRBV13,CASSGGDSYNNEQFF
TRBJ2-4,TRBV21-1,CASSKEGTGGEGDQVAKNIQYF
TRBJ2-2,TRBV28,CASSLLQFGFTGELFF
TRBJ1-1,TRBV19,CASTIARGSNTEAFF
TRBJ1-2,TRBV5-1,CASSLDSNYGYTF
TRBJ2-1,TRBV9,CASNTGETEQFF
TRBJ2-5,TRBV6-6,CASSYSLEASGSETQYF
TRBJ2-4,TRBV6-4,CASSEDSEGIQYF
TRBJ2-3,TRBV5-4,CASSLLAGASTDTQYF
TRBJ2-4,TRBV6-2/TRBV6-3,CASSPTTRAKNIQYF
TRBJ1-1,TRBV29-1,CSEIKTHRGTEAFF
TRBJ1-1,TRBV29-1,CSVPGGMNTEAFF
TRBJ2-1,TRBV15,CATSSRPGLVVGINNEQFF
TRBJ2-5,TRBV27,CASIPIGGETQYF
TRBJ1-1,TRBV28,CASSLGAVAFF
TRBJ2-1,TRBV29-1,CSVVRLAGHNEQFF
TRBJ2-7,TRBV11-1,CASSLGQGRFVEQYF
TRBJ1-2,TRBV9,CASSYTRQDPNYGYTF
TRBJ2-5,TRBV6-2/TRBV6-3,CASSWTGLQETQYF
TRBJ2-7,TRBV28,CASCAPSSSYEQYF
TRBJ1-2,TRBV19,CASSISSGALHGYTF
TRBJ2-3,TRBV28,CASSFDSPSTDTQYF
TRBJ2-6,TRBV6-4,CARPDEGDGANVLTF
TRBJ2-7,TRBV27,CASSGQGSSYEQYF
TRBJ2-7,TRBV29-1,CSARVGVGNEQYF
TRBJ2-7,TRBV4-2,CASSQDAGGGATYEQYF
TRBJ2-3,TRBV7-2,CASIPSGGYTDTQYF
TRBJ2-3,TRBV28,CASRTLSGTRGLAGVWGTDTQYF